The clone carrying this TCR beta chain has just a few counts. As yet, its antigen is unknown. The data derive from a study of post-analysis software for immune sequencing data. Study results and limitations: Elevated frequency relative to controls characterized roughly 5 TRBV segments in patients, TRBV5-6, TRBV5-1 and TRBV20-1 among them.

The V gene lost 2 bases and the J gene lost 8 bases, with 27 bases spanning the gap. The CDR3 sequence is 18 residues long. Germline-derived CDR1 and CDR2 are MNHEY and SVGAGI. cDNA libraries for TCR beta contained unique molecular identifiers. TCRdb re-analysed the PCR reads in MiXCR, keeping a single row per CDR3 protein. The top ten hold approximately 7.6% of the sample, which has about 430,000 distinct CDR3 sequences, approximately 38% seen once. This chain joins TRBV6-5 and TRBJ1-1, with D tentatively TRBD1 (6 bases). The specimen sequenced was blood. This sequence originates from a girl aged 2 to 9 with multiple sclerosis. CDR3 sequence: CASSYPLLPKSRQAEAFF. The CDR3 coding sequence is TGTGCCAGCAGTTACCCTTTGCTTCCCAAATCAAGACAGGCCGAAGCTTTCTTT.